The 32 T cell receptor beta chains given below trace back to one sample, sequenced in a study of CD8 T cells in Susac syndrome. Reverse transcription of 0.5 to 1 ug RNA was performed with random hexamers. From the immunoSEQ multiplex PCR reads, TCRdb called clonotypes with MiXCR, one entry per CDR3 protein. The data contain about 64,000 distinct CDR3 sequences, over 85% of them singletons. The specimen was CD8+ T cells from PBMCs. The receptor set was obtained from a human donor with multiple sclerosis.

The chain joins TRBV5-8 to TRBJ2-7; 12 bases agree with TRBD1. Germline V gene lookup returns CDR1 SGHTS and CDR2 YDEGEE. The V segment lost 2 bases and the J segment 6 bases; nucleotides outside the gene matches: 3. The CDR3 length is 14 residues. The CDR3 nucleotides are TGTGCCAGCAGCTTCCGGGACAGGGGGCTCGAGCAGTACTTC. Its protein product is CASSFRDRGLEQYF.

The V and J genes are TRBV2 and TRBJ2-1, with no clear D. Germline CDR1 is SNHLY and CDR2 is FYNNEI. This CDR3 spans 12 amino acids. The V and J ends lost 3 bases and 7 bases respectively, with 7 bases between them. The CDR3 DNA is TGTGCCAGCAGTGAGGCCGGGAATGAGCAGTTCTTC. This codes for CASSEAGNEQFF.

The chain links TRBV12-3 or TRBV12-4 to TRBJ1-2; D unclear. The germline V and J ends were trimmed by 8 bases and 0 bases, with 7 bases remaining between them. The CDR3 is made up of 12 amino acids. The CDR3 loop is CASGVTNYGYTF. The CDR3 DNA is TGTGCCAGCGGCGTTACTAACTATGGCTACACCTTC.

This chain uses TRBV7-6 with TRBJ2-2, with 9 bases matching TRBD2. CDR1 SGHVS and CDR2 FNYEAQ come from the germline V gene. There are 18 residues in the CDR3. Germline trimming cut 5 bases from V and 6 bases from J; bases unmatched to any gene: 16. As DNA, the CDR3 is TGTGCCAGCAGCCATGGACCATGGACTAGCGACTGGGCCGGGGAGCTGTTTTTT. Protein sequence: CASSHGPWTSDWAGELFF.

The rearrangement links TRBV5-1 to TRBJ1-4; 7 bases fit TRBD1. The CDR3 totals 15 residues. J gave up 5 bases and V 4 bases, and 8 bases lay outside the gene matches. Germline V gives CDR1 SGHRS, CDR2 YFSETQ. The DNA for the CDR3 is TGCGCCAGCAGCGGAACGGGACAGCAGAATGAAAAACTGTTTTTT. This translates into CASSGTGQQNEKLFF.

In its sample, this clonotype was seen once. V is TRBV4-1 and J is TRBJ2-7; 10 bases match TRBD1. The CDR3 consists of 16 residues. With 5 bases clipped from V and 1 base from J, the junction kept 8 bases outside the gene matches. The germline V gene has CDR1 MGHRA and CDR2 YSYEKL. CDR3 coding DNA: TGCGCCAGCAGCTACCTCCCGGGACAGGGGTCCTACGAGCAGTACTTC. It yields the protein CASSYLPGQGSYEQYF.

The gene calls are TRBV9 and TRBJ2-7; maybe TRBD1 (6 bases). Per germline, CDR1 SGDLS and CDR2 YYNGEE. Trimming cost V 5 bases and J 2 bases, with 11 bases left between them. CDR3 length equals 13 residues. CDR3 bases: TGTGCCAGCAGTCCAGGGGATACCTACGAGCAGTACTTC. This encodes CASSPGDTYEQYF.

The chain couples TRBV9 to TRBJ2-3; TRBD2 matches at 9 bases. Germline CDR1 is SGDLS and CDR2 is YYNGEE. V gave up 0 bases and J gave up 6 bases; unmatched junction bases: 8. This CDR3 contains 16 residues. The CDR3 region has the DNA TGTGCCAGCAGCGTAGCGATAGCGGGAGTAACGGATACGCAGTATTTT. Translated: CASSVAIAGVTDTQYF. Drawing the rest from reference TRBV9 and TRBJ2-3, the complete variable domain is DSGVTQTPKHLITATGQRVTLRCSPRSGDLSVYWYQQSLDQGLQFLIQYYNGEERAKGNILERFSAQQFPDLHSELNLSSLELGDSALYFCASSVAIAGVTDTQYFGPGTRLTVL.

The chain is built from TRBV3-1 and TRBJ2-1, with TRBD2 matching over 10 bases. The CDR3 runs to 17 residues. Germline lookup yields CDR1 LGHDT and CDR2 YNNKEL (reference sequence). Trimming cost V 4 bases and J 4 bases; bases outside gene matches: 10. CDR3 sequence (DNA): TGTGCCAGCAGCCCAGGGGTGACTAGCGGGTTTTACAATGAGCAGTTCTTC. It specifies CASSPGVTSGFYNEQFF.

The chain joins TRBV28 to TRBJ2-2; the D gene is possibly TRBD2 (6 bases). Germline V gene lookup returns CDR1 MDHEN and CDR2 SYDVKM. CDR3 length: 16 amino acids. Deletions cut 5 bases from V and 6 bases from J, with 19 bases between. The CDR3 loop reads CASSLSSQGGAGELFF. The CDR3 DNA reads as TGTGCCAGCAGTCTATCCTCCCAGGGCGGGGCCGGGGAGCTGTTTTTT.

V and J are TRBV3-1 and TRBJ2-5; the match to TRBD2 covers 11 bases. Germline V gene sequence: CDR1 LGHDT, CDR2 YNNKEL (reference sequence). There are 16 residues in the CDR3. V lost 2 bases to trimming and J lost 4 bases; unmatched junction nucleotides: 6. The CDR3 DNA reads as TGTGCCAGCAGCCAACCACTAGCGGGAGTTGTAGAGACCCAGTACTTC. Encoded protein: CASSQPLAGVVETQYF.

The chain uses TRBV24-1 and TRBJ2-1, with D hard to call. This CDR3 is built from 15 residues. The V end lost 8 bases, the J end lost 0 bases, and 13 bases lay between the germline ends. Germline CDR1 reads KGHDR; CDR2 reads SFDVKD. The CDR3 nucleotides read TGTGCCACCATGTCAGGTTTGAGCTCCTACAATGAGCAGTTCTTC. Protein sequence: CATMSGLSSYNEQFF.

The CDR3 DNA follows: TGTGCCAGCAGCTACCATCCGGGGTCCGGGGAGCTGTTTTTT. It is translated as CASSYHPGSGELFF. The V gene is TRBV28, the J gene TRBJ2-2; D is possibly TRBD2 (5 bases). The V end was cut by 6 bases, the J end by 6 bases, with 14 bases between. CDR3 size: 14 residues. Germline values: CDR1 MDHEN, CDR2 SYDVKM.

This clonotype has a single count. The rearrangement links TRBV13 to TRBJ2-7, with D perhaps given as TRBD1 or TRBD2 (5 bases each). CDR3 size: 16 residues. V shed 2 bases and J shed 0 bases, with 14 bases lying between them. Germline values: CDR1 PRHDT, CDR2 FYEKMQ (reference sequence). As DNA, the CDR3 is TGTGCCAGCAGCTTAATCGGGGCGGCCAGCTCCTACGAGCAGTACTTC. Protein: CASSLIGAASSYEQYF.

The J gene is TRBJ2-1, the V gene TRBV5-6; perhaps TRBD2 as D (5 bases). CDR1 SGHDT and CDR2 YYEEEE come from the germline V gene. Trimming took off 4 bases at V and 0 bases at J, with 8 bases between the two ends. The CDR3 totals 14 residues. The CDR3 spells CASSERSSYNEQFF. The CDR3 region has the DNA TGTGCCAGCAGCGAGCGGAGCTCCTACAATGAGCAGTTCTTC.

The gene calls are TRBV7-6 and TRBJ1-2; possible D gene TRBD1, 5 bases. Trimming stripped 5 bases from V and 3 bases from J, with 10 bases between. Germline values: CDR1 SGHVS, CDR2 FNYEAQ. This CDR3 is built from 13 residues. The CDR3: CASSGGGDYGYTF. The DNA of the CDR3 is TGTGCCAGCAGCGGGGGAGGTGACTATGGCTACACCTTC.

CDR3 nucleotides: TGTGCCAGCAGCCCGACAGGGACCGAGCAGTACTTC. Encoded protein: CASSPTGTEQYF. The chain carries TRBV7-6 and TRBJ2-7; 7 nucleotides align to TRBD1. This CDR3 has 12 residues. The V and J ends lost 5 bases and 6 bases, in that order; junction bases with no gene match: 4. Germline V gene lookup returns CDR1 SGHVS and CDR2 FNYEAQ.

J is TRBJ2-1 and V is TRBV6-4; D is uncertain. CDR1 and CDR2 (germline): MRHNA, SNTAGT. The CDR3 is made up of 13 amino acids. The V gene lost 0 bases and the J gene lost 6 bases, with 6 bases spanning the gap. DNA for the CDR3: TGTGCCAGCAGTGACTCGCAGACCAATGAGCAGTTCTTC. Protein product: CASSDSQTNEQFF.

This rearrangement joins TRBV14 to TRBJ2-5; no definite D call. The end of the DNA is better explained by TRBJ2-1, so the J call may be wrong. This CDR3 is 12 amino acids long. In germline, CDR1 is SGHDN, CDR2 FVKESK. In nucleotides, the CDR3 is TGTGCCAGCAGCCAAGATAGGCTTACCCAGTTCTTC. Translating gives CASSQDRLTQFF.

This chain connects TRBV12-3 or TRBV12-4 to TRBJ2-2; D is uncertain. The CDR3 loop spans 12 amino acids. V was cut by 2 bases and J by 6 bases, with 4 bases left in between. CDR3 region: CASSLSSGELFF. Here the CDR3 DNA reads TGTGCCAGCAGTTTATCATCCGGGGAGCTGTTTTTT.

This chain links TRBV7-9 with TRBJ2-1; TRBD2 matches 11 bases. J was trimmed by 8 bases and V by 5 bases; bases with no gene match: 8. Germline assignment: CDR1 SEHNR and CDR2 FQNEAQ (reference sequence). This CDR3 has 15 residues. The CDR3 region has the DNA TGTGCCAGCAGCACCGCGACTAGCGGGACCGATGAGCAGTTCTTC. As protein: CASSTATSGTDEQFF.

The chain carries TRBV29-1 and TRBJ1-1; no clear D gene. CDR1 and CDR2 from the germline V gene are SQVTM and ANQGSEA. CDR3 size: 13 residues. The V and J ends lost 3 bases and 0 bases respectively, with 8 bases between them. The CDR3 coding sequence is TGCAGCGTTGACCAGGAGATGAACACTGAAGCTTTCTTT. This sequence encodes CSVDQEMNTEAFF.

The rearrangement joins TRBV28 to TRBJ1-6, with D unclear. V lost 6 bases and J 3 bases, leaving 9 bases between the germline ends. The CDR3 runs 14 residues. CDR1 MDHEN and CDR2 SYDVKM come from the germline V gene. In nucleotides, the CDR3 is TGTGCCAGCAGACGCCGGGACTATAATTCACCCCTCCACTTT. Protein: CASRRRDYNSPLHF.

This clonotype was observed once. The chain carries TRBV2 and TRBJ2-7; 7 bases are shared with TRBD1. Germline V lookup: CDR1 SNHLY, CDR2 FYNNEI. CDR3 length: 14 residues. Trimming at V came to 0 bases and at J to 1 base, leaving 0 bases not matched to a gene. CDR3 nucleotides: TGTGCCAGCAGTGAAGCGACAGGGTCCTACGAGCAGTACTTC. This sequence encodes CASSEATGSYEQYF.

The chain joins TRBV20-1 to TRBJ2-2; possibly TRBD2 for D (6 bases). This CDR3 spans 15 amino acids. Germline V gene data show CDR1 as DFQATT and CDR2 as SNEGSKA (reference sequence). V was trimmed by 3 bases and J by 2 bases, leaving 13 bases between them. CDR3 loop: CSASRDFANTGELFF. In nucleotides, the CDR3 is TGCAGTGCTAGTAGGGACTTCGCCAACACCGGGGAGCTGTTTTTT.

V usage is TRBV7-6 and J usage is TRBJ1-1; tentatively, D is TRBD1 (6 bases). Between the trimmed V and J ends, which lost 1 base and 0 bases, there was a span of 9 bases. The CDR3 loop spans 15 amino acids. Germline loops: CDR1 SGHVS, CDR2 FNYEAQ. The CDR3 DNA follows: TGTGCCAGCAGCTTAGGTGGGGGGCTGAACACTGAAGCTTTCTTT. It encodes CASSLGGGLNTEAFF.

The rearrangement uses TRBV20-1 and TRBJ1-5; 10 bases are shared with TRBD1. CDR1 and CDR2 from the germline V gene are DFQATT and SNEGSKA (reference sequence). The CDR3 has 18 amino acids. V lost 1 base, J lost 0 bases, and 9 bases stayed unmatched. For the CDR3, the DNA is TGCAGTGCTAGAGCCTCCGGGACAGGGGTCTATAGCAATCAGCCCCAGCATTTT. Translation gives CSARASGTGVYSNQPQHF.

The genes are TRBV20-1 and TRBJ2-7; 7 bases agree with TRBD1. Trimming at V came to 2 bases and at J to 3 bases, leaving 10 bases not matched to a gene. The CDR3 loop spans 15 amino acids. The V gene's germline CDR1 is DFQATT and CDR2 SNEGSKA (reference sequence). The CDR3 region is CSARLLGTADYEQYF. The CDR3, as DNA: TGCAGTGCTAGACTGCTTGGGACAGCTGACTACGAGCAGTACTTC.

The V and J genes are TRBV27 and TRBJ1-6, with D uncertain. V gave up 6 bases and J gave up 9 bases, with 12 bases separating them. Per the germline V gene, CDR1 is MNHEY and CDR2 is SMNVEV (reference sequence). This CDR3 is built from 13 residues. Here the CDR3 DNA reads TGTGCCAGCAGCGGACGCGACCTTTCACCCCTCCACTTT. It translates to CASSGRDLSPLHF.

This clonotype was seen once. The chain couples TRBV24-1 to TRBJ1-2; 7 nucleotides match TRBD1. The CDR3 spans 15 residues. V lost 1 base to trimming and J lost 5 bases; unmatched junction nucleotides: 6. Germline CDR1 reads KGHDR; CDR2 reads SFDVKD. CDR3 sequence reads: CATSDFTGDGYGYTF. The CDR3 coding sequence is TGTGCCACCAGTGATTTCACAGGGGATGGATATGGCTACACCTTC.

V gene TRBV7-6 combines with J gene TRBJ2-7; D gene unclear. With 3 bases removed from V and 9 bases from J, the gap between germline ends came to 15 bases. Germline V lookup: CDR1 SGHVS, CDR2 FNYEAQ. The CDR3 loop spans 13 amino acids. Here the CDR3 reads CASSFRLRETQYF. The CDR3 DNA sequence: TGTGCCAGCAGCTTTAGGCTAAGGGAAACGCAGTACTTC.

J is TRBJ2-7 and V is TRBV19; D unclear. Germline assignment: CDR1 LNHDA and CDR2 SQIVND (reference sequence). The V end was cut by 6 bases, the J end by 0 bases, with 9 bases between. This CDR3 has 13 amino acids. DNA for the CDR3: TGTGCCAGTAGCCACTCACTCTCCTACGAGCAGTACTTC. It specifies CASSHSLSYEQYF.